The T cell receptor beta chain described here comes from a study of blood T cell repertoires in COVID-19. Study details: Acute-phase and convalescent COVID-19 samples originated in the United States, Italy and Spain. From T cells, B-cell-depleted T cells, or PBMCs came the material, which was cDNA or gDNA.

CDR1 is LGHNA, CDR2 YSLEER, per germline. The CDR3 extends over 13 amino acids. J lost 9 bases, V lost 3 bases, and 3 bases had no gene match. The authors' processing: Amplification of reference gene primers was used by the study to estimate nucleated cell counts. Profiling relied on immunoSEQ multiplex PCR, and the TCRdb table lists in-frame clones only, not all of them. V, J and clone size were drawn from that table, and D and trimming were deduced from the DNA. In the table there are some 250,000 clones, 88% of which are singletons. The TCR was taken from a woman aged 25-40 years with acute or convalescent COVID-19. V and J are TRBV4-3 and TRBJ2-7; 12 positions agree with TRBD2. Input material: peripheral blood. CDR3 in amino acids: CASSQLAGGRQYF. The CDR3 DNA reads as TGCGCCAGCAGCCAGCTAGCGGGAGGGAGGCAGTACTTC.